A single sample gave rise to the 28 T cell receptor beta chains below, sequenced in a study of regulatory T cells in long-lasting Graves disease. Time point meaning: newly diagnosed GD, antithyroid drugs for less than 3 months. PBMC RNA served as the TCR library source. Building the TCR beta libraries relied on iRepertoire HTBI primers, and CDR3 regions underwent Arm-PCR. One entry per CDR3 protein, called by TCRdb with MiXCR from the multiplex PCR reads. The sample contains hundreds of thousands of distinct CDR3 sequences, roughly a sixth of which appear only once. A further study also used this sample, focusing on T cells in Graves' hyperthyroidism and ophthalmopathy.

Specimen: peripheral blood mononuclear cells (PBMCs), collected at new diagnosis, from a patient treated with antithyroid drugs. The receptor source for this set is a man in his forties with Graves disease.

This clonotype showed up many times. V and J are TRBV28 and TRBJ2-7, with no clear D. This CDR3 spans 13 amino acids. Germline values: CDR1 MDHEN, CDR2 SYDVKM. The ends were cut back, 1 base at V and 3 bases at J, with 7 bases in the middle. CDR3 coding DNA: TGTGCCAGCAGTTTATTGGGCAGCTACGAGCAGTACTTC. The encoded protein is CASSLLGSYEQYF.

This clonotype was counted many times. V gene TRBV12-5 combines with J gene TRBJ2-7; TRBD1 is a possible D gene (6 bases). This CDR3 is 15 amino acids long. V was clipped by 5 bases and J by 3 bases, with 17 bases between them. Germline CDR1 LGHNT, CDR2 FRNRAP. The CDR3 nucleotides are TGTGCTAGTGGTCCTGAGGTGGCAGGGGACTACGAGCAGTACTTC. It yields the protein CASGPEVAGDYEQYF.

To note about this clonotype: The likely explanation is a read error, given a far larger clone one base away. The CDR3 here is CAGSRLGLTFF. The DNA for the CDR3 is TGTGCCGGCAGTAGGTTAGGGCTGACCTTCTTC. The rearrangement links TRBV28 to TRBJ2-4; D not certain. CDR3 size: 11 residues. CDR1 and CDR2 (germline): MDHEN, SYDVKM. The full variable domain, with the rest looked up from reference TRBV28 and TRBJ2-4, is DVKVTQSSRYLVKRTGEKVFLECVQDMDHENMFWYRQDPGLGLRLIYFSYDVKMKEKGDIPEGYSVSREKKERFSLILESASTNQTSMYLCAGSRLGLTFFGAGTRLSVL.

This clonotype was detected many times. The chain combines TRBV28 with TRBJ2-7; tentative D call: TRBD1 (7 bases). Germline CDR1 and CDR2: MDHEN and SYDVKM. This CDR3 region has 15 residues. Between the trimmed V and J ends, which lost 4 bases and 2 bases, there was a span of 15 bases. CDR3 DNA: TGTGCCAGCAGTTCCCCCCCAGGGGGGACCTACGAGCAGTACTTC. This codes for CASSSPPGGTYEQYF.

The table lists this clonotype with many counts. The chain joins TRBV30 to TRBJ1-5; 7 bases are shared with TRBD1. CDR1 is GTSNPN, CDR2 SVGIG, per germline (reference sequence). V trimming: 0 bases; J trimming: 2 bases; junction bases outside the gene matches: 7. The CDR3 extends over 16 amino acids. Here the CDR3 reads CAWSVLGTGGNQPQHF. The CDR3 DNA sequence: TGTGCCTGGAGTGTACTTGGCACAGGGGGCAATCAGCCCCAGCATTTT.

The gene calls are TRBV19 and TRBJ2-7; a weak D match, TRBD1 (5 bases). Trimming pared 4 bases from V and 2 bases from J, leaving 15 bases between. This CDR3 region has 15 residues. Germline values: CDR1 LNHDA, CDR2 SQIVND (reference sequence). CDR3 DNA sequence: TGTGCCAGTAGTAGAAGACAGTCGTTTACCTACGAGCAGTACTTC. This codes for CASSRRQSFTYEQYF. Combining the CDR3 with reference TRBV19 and TRBJ2-7 gives the whole variable domain DGGITQSPKYLFRKEGQNVTLSCEQNLNHDAMYWYRQDPGQGLRLIYYSQIVNDFQKGDIAEGYSVSREKKESFPLTVTSAQKNPTAFYLCASSRRQSFTYEQYFGPGTRLTVT.

The gene calls are TRBV6-1 and TRBJ2-7; possible D gene TRBD2, 5 bases. The CDR3 length is 18 residues. Germline V gene data show CDR1 as MNHNS and CDR2 as SASEGT. The germline V and J ends were trimmed by 4 bases and 0 bases, with 22 bases remaining between them. The CDR3 protein is CASSAADYRRENSYEQYF. The CDR3 region has the DNA TGTGCCAGCAGTGCCGCCGACTACAGAAGAGAGAACTCCTACGAGCAGTACTTC.

This clonotype was found many times. The chain carries TRBV29-1 and TRBJ2-3; no definite D call. The length of the CDR3 is 11 residues. V was cut by 1 base and J by 12 bases, with 11 bases left in between. In germline, CDR1 is SQVTM, CDR2 ANQGSEA. The CDR3 coding sequence is TGCAGCGTTGAAGTAGTAGCCTACCAGTATTTT. Translating gives CSVEVVAYQYF.

The chain uses TRBV7-2 and TRBJ2-3, with 10 bases fitting TRBD2. The germline V gene encodes CDR1 SGHTA and CDR2 FQGNSA. The V segment lost 6 bases and the J segment 5 bases; nucleotides outside the gene matches: 8. This CDR3 is 15 amino acids long. Here the CDR3 reads CASRQRGGTLDTQYF. CDR3 bases: TGTGCCAGCAGGCAGCGGGGGGGCACTTTAGATACGCAGTATTTT.

This clonotype occurred many times. V and J are TRBV9 and TRBJ1-1, with 9 bases fitting TRBD1. The V gene end was trimmed by 4 bases and the J gene end by 0 bases; junction bases not matched to a gene: 7. Germline CDR1 and CDR2: SGDLS and YYNGEE. The CDR3 totals 16 residues. The CDR3 sequence is CASSPDGTGLNTEAFF. CDR3 DNA sequence: TGTGCCAGCAGCCCGGACGGGACAGGGTTGAACACTGAAGCTTTCTTT.

This clonotype has ten or more counts. The V and J genes are TRBV28 and TRBJ2-5; the D gene is possibly TRBD1 (7 bases). The CDR3 totals 14 residues. With 5 bases removed from V and 5 bases from J, the gap between germline ends came to 15 bases. Germline V gene lookup returns CDR1 MDHEN and CDR2 SYDVKM. The CDR3 nucleotides are TGTGCCAGCAGTCTCCAGGGGGGCGGGGAGACCCAGTACTTC. Its protein is CASSLQGGGETQYF.

The chain carries TRBV5-6 and TRBJ1-2; 8 nucleotides line up with TRBD1. CDR3 length: 14 amino acids. The junction had 7 bases not matched to a gene; V was cut back by 2 bases and J by 7 bases. From germline, CDR1 is SGHDT and CDR2 YYEEEE. The CDR3: CASSFEQGGSGYTF. DNA of the CDR3: TGTGCCAGCAGCTTTGAACAGGGGGGGAGTGGCTACACCTTC.

This clonotype turned up a few times. The V and J genes are TRBV9 and TRBJ2-1; a possible D gene is TRBD2 (7 bases). CDR3 length: 18 residues. The germline V gene encodes CDR1 SGDLS and CDR2 YYNGEE. V was clipped by 4 bases and J by 2 bases, with 22 bases between them. CDR3 loop: CASSSQFGGAGAYNEQFF. The CDR3 bases are TGTGCCAGCAGCTCCCAATTTGGGGGGGCAGGAGCCTACAATGAGCAGTTCTTC.

The rearrangement links TRBV5-6 to TRBJ1-1, with D tentatively TRBD1 (5 bases). Germline lookup yields CDR1 SGHDT and CDR2 YYEEEE. V was pared by 2 bases and J by 3 bases, with 11 bases between. The CDR3 runs 14 residues. This CDR3 reads CASSFSPTDTEAFF. In nucleotides, the CDR3 is TGTGCCAGCAGCTTCTCTCCGACAGACACTGAAGCTTTCTTT.

Only one count was recorded for this clonotype. The V gene is TRBV7-3, the J gene TRBJ1-5, with 7 bases matching TRBD1. The CDR3 totals 18 residues. CDR1 is SGHTA, CDR2 FQGTGA, per germline. The V gene end was trimmed by 5 bases and the J gene end by 0 bases; junction bases not matched to a gene: 13. The CDR3 DNA is TGTGCCAGCAGCATTACTACAGGGGTTCCCTATAGCAATCAGCCCCAGCATTTT. Its translation: CASSITTGVPYSNQPQHF.

This clonotype was detected ten times or more. V is TRBV27 and J is TRBJ2-1; D is undetermined. The V end was cut by 5 bases, the J end by 8 bases, with 10 bases between. Germline loops: CDR1 MNHEY, CDR2 SMNVEV (reference sequence). CDR3 length equals 12 residues. For the CDR3, the DNA is TGTGCCAGCAGTCCGCAAGCAGATGAGCAGTTCTTC. Protein: CASSPQADEQFF.

This clonotype showed up many times. The J gene is TRBJ2-1, the V gene TRBV2; 8 nucleotides match TRBD2. Germline V lookup: CDR1 SNHLY, CDR2 FYNNEI. The CDR3 extends over 14 amino acids. Trimming took 5 bases from V and 4 from J; bases not matched to a gene: 4. CDR3: CASSTGGVYNEQFF. The CDR3 DNA reads TGTGCCAGCAGTACGGGGGGGGTATACAATGAGCAGTTCTTC. Filled out from reference TRBV2 and TRBJ2-1, the complete variable domain reads EPEVTQTPSHQVTQMGQEVILRCVPISNHLYFYWYRQILGQKVEFLVSFYNNEISEKSEIFDDQFSVERPDGSNFTLKIRSTKLEDSAMYFCASSTGGVYNEQFFGPGTRLTVL.

This clonotype has at least ten counts. CDR3 sequence: CASSLVRRGDEQFF. Written as DNA, the CDR3 is TGTGCCAGCAGCTTAGTCAGGCGGGGGGATGAGCAGTTCTTC. The chain recombines TRBV7-2 with TRBJ2-1; 8 bases line up with TRBD2. This CDR3 region has 14 residues. Germline CDR1 and CDR2: SGHTA and FQGNSA. The V gene end was trimmed by 1 base and the J gene end by 8 bases; junction bases not matched to a gene: 4.

This clonotype was observed many times. The chain links TRBV3-1 to TRBJ2-5; D unclear. This CDR3 comprises 17 residues. V lost 4 bases and J 1 base, leaving 19 bases between the germline ends. CDR1 and CDR2 (germline): LGHDT, YNNKEL (reference sequence). CDR3 coding DNA: TGTGCCAGCAGCCCCCCCGCCGGGCATGAGGCCCAAGAGACCCAGTACTTC. Its translation is CASSPPAGHEAQETQYF.

The chain combines TRBV12-3 or TRBV12-4 with TRBJ2-1; D is perhaps TRBD1 (6 bases). The CDR3 loop spans 14 amino acids. V lost 0 bases and J 8 bases, leaving 11 bases between the germline ends. The CDR3 coding sequence is TGTGCCAGCAGTTTAGCCACAGGGCGGGATGAGCAGTTCTTC. Protein product: CASSLATGRDEQFF.

This clonotype came up a few times. This may stem from a read error, because a much larger clone lies one nucleotide away. V usage is TRBV6-5 and J usage is TRBJ1-4, with D perhaps matching TRBD1 (5 bases). The CDR3 sequence is 14 residues long. Germline V gene data show CDR1 as MNHEY and CDR2 as SVGAGI. V was shortened by 2 bases and J by 4 bases, with 8 bases between the two germline ends. In DNA, the CDR3 is TGTGCCAGCAGTTACAGGACACGTAATGAAAAACTGTTTTTT. It translates to CASSYRTRNEKLFF.

As for this clonotype: An end of the junction differs from the germline gene, which may be a read error. The J gene is TRBJ2-2, the V gene TRBV5-4; D uncertain. Germline V lookup: CDR1 SGHNT, CDR2 YYREEE (reference sequence). The CDR3 loop spans 15 amino acids. CDR3 in DNA: TGTGCCAGCATCTTGGCAAAGGCGAACACCGGGGAGCTGTTTTTT. Its translation: CASILAKANTGELFF.

V gene TRBV18 combines with J gene TRBJ2-6; a possible D gene is TRBD1 (6 bases). With 2 bases removed from V and 2 bases from J, the gap between germline ends came to 19 bases. Germline V gene sequence: CDR1 KGHSH, CDR2 LQKENI. The CDR3 is made up of 19 amino acids. For the CDR3, the DNA is TGTGCCAGCTCACCAATCAGGCCTTCAGGGGCGGCTGGGGCCAACGTCCTGACTTTC. It translates to CASSPIRPSGAAGANVLTF.

Worth noting for this clonotype: A single base separates this from a much larger clone, so it may be a read error. The chain couples TRBV6-2 or TRBV6-3 to TRBJ2-4, with D perhaps matching TRBD1 or TRBD2 (5 bases each). The CDR3 sequence is 14 residues long. Trimming took off 6 bases at V and 8 bases at J, with 17 bases between the two ends. From germline, CDR1 is MNHEY and CDR2 SVGEGT. The CDR3 sequence is CASSLTEGPDIQYF. CDR3 bases: TGTGCCAGCAGCCTGACAGAGGGCCCCGACATTCAGTACTTC.

As concerns this clonotype: Given a much more abundant clone one base away, this may be a read error. This rearrangement joins TRBV6-2 or TRBV6-3 to TRBJ1-5, with D perhaps matching TRBD1 (6 bases). CDR1 MNHEY and CDR2 SVGEGT come from the germline V gene. The CDR3 runs to 15 residues. The CDR3 region is CASRDKGGSNQSQHF. CDR3 nucleotides: TGTGCCAGCAGGGATAAGGGGGGAAGCAATCAGTCCCAGCATTTT.

This clonotype was found a few times. A read error may explain this, as a much larger clone is one base away. This chain links TRBV7-9 with TRBJ2-7; D possibly matches TRBD1 or TRBD2 (6 bases each). The germline gives CDR1 SEHNR, CDR2 FQNEAQ (reference sequence). Trimming stripped 5 bases from V and 7 bases from J, with 21 bases between. The CDR3 has 15 residues. This CDR3 reads CASSEEGGSYNEQYF. As DNA, the CDR3 is TGTGCCAGCAGCGAGGAGGGGGGCTCCTACAATGAGCAGTACTTC. Looking up the rest from reference TRBV7-9 and TRBJ2-7 gives the full variable domain: DTGVSQNPRHKITKRGQNVTFRCDPISEHNRLYWYRQTLGQGPEFLTYFQNEAQLEKSRLLSDRFSAERPKGSFSTLEIQRTEQGDSAMYLCASSEEGGSYNEQYFGPGTRLTVT.

This chain connects TRBV15 to TRBJ2-2; a weak D match, TRBD2 (5 bases). Germline CDR1 LNHNV, CDR2 YYDKDF (reference sequence). V lost 8 bases and J 4 bases, leaving 17 bases between the germline ends. The CDR3 totals 15 residues. CDR3 loop: CATPPGLAGTGELFF. The DNA of the CDR3 is TGTGCCACCCCCCCGGGCCTAGCTGGCACCGGGGAGCTGTTTTTT.

This clonotype has at least ten counts. The chain recombines TRBV5-1 with TRBJ2-2; D gene ambiguous. The germline V and J ends were trimmed by 0 bases and 6 bases, with 3 bases remaining between them. CDR3 length: 12 residues. Germline V lookup: CDR1 SGHRS, CDR2 YFSETQ. In DNA, the CDR3 is TGCGCCAGCAGCTTGGAAGCCGGGGAGCTGTTTTTT. It is translated as CASSLEAGELFF.